This is a list of T cell receptor beta chains from one sample in a study of T cells in Graves' hyperthyroidism and ophthalmopathy. TCRdb used MiXCR to reprocess the multiplex PCR reads, holding one entry per CDR3 protein. Among over 300,000 distinct CDR3 sequences listed, approximately 15% were seen once. The sequencing sample was made of blood. The origin of the receptors is a woman aged 60-75 years with Graves' hyperthyroidism. Both conserved end residues are part of each CDR3. The D gene is left open where the match is weak. A clone size is listed for some rows: how often the clone was seen (once, few, many), or a class if it is expanded.

j_gene | v_gene | abundance | d_gene | CDR3aa | CDR3nt
TRBJ1-6 | TRBV6-5 | many | . | CASSYSQRAGPSPLHF | TGTGCCAGCAGTTACTCCCAACGGGCAGGGCCATCACCCCTCCACTTT
TRBJ2-3 | TRBV20-1 | few | TRBD2 | CSAWGGAPTDTQYF | TGCAGTGCTTGGGGAGGGGCCCCCACAGATACGCAGTATTTT
TRBJ2-7 | TRBV18 | few | . | CASSPPYTSSYEQYF | TGTGCCAGCTCACCACCGTATACGAGCTCCTACGAGCAGTACTTC
TRBJ2-2 | TRBV6-2/TRBV6-3 | . | . | CASRTGINTGELFF | TGTGCCAGCAGGACCGGGATAAACACCGGGGAGCTGTTTTTT
TRBJ2-5 | TRBV11-3 | many | . | CASSPQVDEETQYF | TGTGCCAGCAGCCCACAGGTAGACGAAGAGACCCAGTACTTC
TRBJ1-4 | TRBV5-1 | . | TRBD1 | CASSLLRQGGPIGEKLFF | TGCGCCAGCAGCTTGCTTCGCCAGGGGGGCCCGATCGGTGAAAAACTGTTTTTT
TRBJ2-7 | TRBV7-2 | few | . | CASSLSSSYEQHF | TGTGCCAGCAGCTTATCTAGCTCCTACGAGCAGCACTTC
TRBJ2-3 | TRBV2 | few | TRBD2 | CASRTSDLADTQYF | TGTGCCAGCAGGACTAGCGATTTGGCAGATACGCAGTATTTT
TRBJ1-2 | TRBV3-1 | many | . | CASSNIDDGYTF | TGTGCCAGCAGCAACATTGACGATGGCTACACCTTC
TRBJ2-3 | TRBV15 | many | TRBD2 | CATERGSSGAPTDTQYF | TGTGCCACCGAAAGGGGCTCTAGCGGAGCTCCCACAGATACGCAGTATTTT
TRBJ2-2 | TRBV20-1 | few | . | CSARSGRERDGELFF | TGCAGTGCTAGATCTGGCCGGGAGAGGGACGGGGAGCTGTTTTTT
TRBJ2-7 | TRBV19 | few | . | CASSIGYEQYF | TGTGCCAGTAGTATTGGCTACGAGCAGTACTTC
TRBJ2-7 | TRBV6-5 | many | . | CASSYSSSSDSYEQYF | TGTGCCAGCAGTTACTCGAGTTCTAGCGATTCCTACGAGCAGTACTTC
TRBJ2-5 | TRBV20-1 | many | . | CSARGNLQETQYF | TGCAGTGCTAGAGGGAATCTCCAAGAGACCCAGTACTTC
TRBJ2-1 | TRBV20-1 | once | TRBD2 | CSARDSGNPSNEQFF | TGCAGTGCTAGGGATAGCGGGAACCCCTCCAATGAGCAGTTCTTC
TRBJ2-7 | TRBV2 | . | TRBD2 | CASSRAGGFYEQYF | TGTGCCAGCAGTCGAGCGGGAGGGTTCTACGAGCAGTACTTC
TRBJ1-1 | TRBV5-6 | few | . | CASSYGHPNTEAFF | TGTGCCAGCAGCTATGGACACCCCAACACTGAAGCTTTCTTT
TRBJ1-6 | TRBV3-1 | few | . | CASSQPGSSYNSPLHF | TGTGCCAGCAGCCAACCTGGTAGCTCCTATAATTCACCCCTCCACTTT
TRBJ1-2 | TRBV19 | few | . | CASSSGLREVWGYTF | TGTGCCAGTAGTAGCGGGCTCCGGGAGGTTTGGGGCTACACCTTC
TRBJ1-5 | TRBV20-1 | . | . | CSARPTENQPQHF | TGCAGTGCTAGGCCGACGGAAAATCAGCCCCAGCATTTT
TRBJ1-1 | TRBV15 | many | . | CATSRLGRGTEAFF | TGTGCCACCAGCAGACTAGGACGGGGTACTGAAGCTTTCTTT
TRBJ1-3 | TRBV11-3 | many | TRBD1 | CASSDAWTGLSSGNTIYF | TGTGCCAGCAGCGACGCTTGGACAGGCTTGAGCTCTGGAAACACCATATATTTT
TRBJ2-1 | TRBV2 | medium-sized | TRBD2 | CASSEVAAGRNEQFF | TGTGCCAGCAGTGAAGTGGCAGCGGGAAGGAATGAGCAGTTCTTC
TRBJ2-2 | TRBV6-5 | many | TRBD2 | CASSYPRSGRAFTGELFF | TGTGCCAGCAGTTACCCCCGTAGCGGGAGGGCCTTCACCGGGGAGCTGTTTTTT
TRBJ2-7 | TRBV5-1 | few | TRBD1 | CASSIGTGTHEQYF | TGCGCCAGCAGCATAGGGACAGGGACCCACGAGCAGTACTTC
TRBJ1-1 | TRBV27 | many | . | CASSLPGRTNTEAFF | TGTGCCAGCAGTCTCCCGGGACGGACGAACACTGAAGCTTTCTTT
TRBJ2-1 | TRBV25-1 | few | TRBD2 | CASSDLAGGYNEQFF | TGTGCCAGCAGCGACCTAGCGGGAGGCTACAATGAGCAGTTCTTC
TRBJ1-5 | TRBV28 | many | . | CASSPGVYSNQPQHF | TGTGCCAGCAGTCCAGGGGTGTATAGCAATCAGCCCCAGCATTTT
TRBJ2-1 | TRBV20-1 | once | TRBD2 | CSASGLAGNEQFF | TGCAGTGCTTCGGGACTAGCGGGAAATGAGCAGTTCTTC
TRBJ2-7 | TRBV19 | . | . | CASSTVGTGYEQYF | TGTGCCAGTAGTACGGTGGGTACCGGATACGAGCAGTACTTC
TRBJ1-2 | TRBV20-1 | many | . | CSAPGANYGYTF | TGCAGTGCGCCCGGGGCCAACTATGGCTACACCTTC
TRBJ2-3 | TRBV28 | many | . | CASSSSGGSTSTDTQYF | TGTGCCAGCAGTTCTTCAGGGGGGAGTACTAGCACAGATACGCAGTATTTT
TRBJ2-7 | TRBV20-1 | many | TRBD2 | CSAYYGLADEQYF | TGCAGTGCCTATTATGGACTAGCGGACGAGCAGTACTTC
TRBJ2-1 | TRBV7-8 | many | TRBD2 | CASRASGASYNEQFF | TGTGCCAGCAGGGCTAGCGGGGCCTCCTACAATGAGCAGTTCTTC
TRBJ1-1 | TRBV20-1 | . | TRBD1 | CSARDWAGGILNTEAFF | TGCAGTGCTAGAGATTGGGCAGGGGGAATACTGAACACTGAAGCTTTCTTT
TRBJ1-1 | TRBV7-2 | many | . | CASSFSYNTEAFF | TGTGCCAGCAGCTTTTCGTATAACACTGAAGCTTTCTTT
TRBJ2-2 | TRBV7-9 | . | . | CASSFGGHGELFF | TGTGCCAGCAGCTTCGGGGGGCACGGGGAGCTGTTTTTT
TRBJ1-2 | TRBV6-1 | . | . | CASSEEGDYGYTF | TGTGCCAGCAGTGAAGAGGGGGACTATGGCTACACCTTC
TRBJ2-5 | TRBV12-3/TRBV12-4 | . | TRBD2 | CASRTLAVFRETQYF | TGTGCCAGCAGGACGCTAGCGGTGTTTCGGGAGACCCAGTACTTC
TRBJ1-5 | TRBV18 | few | . | CAIRYQPQHF | TGTGCCATCCGATATCAGCCCCAGCATTTT
TRBJ2-1 | TRBV24-1 | many | TRBD2 | CATSGAGLAGTYNEQFF | TGTGCCACCAGTGGGGCGGGACTAGCGGGGACCTACAATGAGCAGTTCTTC
TRBJ1-1 | TRBV6-1 | few | TRBD1 | CASSSRQGATEAFF | TGTGCCAGCAGTTCCCGACAGGGGGCCACTGAAGCTTTCTTT
TRBJ1-2 | TRBV12-3/TRBV12-4 | many | . | CASSILPGGNYGYTF | TGTGCCAGCAGTATCCTCCCCGGGGGGAACTATGGCTACACCTTC
TRBJ1-1 | TRBV12-5 | many | . | CASGPNGGTNTEAFF | TGTGCTAGTGGTCCCAATGGTGGCACCAACACTGAAGCTTTCTTT
TRBJ2-6 | TRBV29-1 | . | . | CSVDSGSGANVLTF | TGCAGCGTTGATTCAGGTTCTGGGGCCAACGTCCTGACTTTC
TRBJ2-6 | TRBV6-1 | . | . | CASSGLSSGANVLTF | TGTGCCAGCAGTGGACTGTCCTCTGGGGCCAACGTCCTGACTTTC
TRBJ1-4 | TRBV27 | many | TRBD1 | CASSLGTGGGYEKLFF | TGTGCCAGCAGCCTAGGGACAGGGGGCGGTTATGAAAAACTGTTTTTT
TRBJ2-5 | TRBV10-1 | . | TRBD1 | CASGASGTGPQETQYF | TGCGCCAGCGGTGCTTCCGGGACAGGGCCCCAAGAGACCCAGTACTTC
TRBJ1-2 | TRBV29-1 | . | . | CSVGGGVYGYTF | TGCAGCGTCGGGGGGGGGGTCTATGGCTACACCTTC
TRBJ2-1 | TRBV2 | many | . | CASSLVLEQFF | TGTGCCAGCAGTCTGGTTTTAGAGCAGTTCTTC